The entry below gives a single TCR beta chain sequence along with its context. Hyperthyroidism in the patients, aged 18 to 65, was newly diagnosed and under 2 months in duration. This sample holds PBMCs from roughly 10 ml fresh peripheral blood. Germline CDR1 and CDR2: SNHLY and FYNNEI. V lost 11 bases, J lost 6 bases, and 20 bases lay in between. The CDR3 totals 14 residues. This entry belongs to a study of T cells in Graves' hyperthyroidism and ophthalmopathy. RNA transcripts served as the template for amplifying TCR beta CDR3 regions. The HTBI set primed first-round TCR CDR3 RT-PCR. Using its own MiXCR run on the multiplex PCR reads, TCRdb lists one record per CDR3 protein. The table has under 750,000 distinct CDR3 sequences, roughly a sixth seen once.

The rearrangement links TRBV2 to TRBJ1-5; D possibly corresponds to TRBD1 (5 bases). This TCR derives from a woman in her 50s with Graves' hyperthyroidism that later progressed to Graves' ophthalmopathy. Sequencing input: blood. The CDR3 DNA follows: TGTGCCCACCGAGGGGAGGGTGGCGGTCAGCCCCAGCATTTT. Translation gives CAHRGEGGGQPQHF. Based on the CDR3 plus reference TRBV2 and TRBJ1-5, the full variable domain is EPEVTQTPSHQVTQMGQEVILRCVPISNHLYFYWYRQILGQKVEFLVSFYNNEISEKSEIFDDQFSVERPDGSNFTLKIRSTKLEDSAMYFCAHRGEGGGQPQHFGDGTRLSIL.